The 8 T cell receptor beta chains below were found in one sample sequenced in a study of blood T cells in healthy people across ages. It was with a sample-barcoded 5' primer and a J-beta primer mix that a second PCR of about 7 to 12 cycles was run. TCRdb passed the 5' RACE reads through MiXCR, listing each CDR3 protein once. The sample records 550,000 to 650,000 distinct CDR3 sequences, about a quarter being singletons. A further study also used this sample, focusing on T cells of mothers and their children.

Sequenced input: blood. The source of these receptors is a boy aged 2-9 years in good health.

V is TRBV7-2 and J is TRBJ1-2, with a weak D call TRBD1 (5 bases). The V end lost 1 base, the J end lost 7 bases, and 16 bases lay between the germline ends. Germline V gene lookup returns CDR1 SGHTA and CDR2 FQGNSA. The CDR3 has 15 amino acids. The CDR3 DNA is TGTGCCAGCAGCTTAGTCCCTTTAGGGGCTCGTGGCTACACCTTC. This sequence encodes CASSLVPLGARGYTF.

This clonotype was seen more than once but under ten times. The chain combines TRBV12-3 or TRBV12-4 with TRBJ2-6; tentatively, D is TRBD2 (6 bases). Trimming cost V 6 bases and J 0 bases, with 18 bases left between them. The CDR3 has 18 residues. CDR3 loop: CASSPLTGEVSGANVLTF. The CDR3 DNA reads TGTGCCAGCAGCCCCCTCACGGGGGAGGTCTCTGGGGCCAACGTCCTGACTTTC.

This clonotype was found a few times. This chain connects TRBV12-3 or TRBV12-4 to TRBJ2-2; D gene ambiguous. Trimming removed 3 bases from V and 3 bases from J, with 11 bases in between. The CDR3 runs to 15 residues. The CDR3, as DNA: TGTGCCAGCAGTTTTTGGGGTTCGCACACCGGGGAGCTGTTTTTT. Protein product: CASSFWGSHTGELFF.

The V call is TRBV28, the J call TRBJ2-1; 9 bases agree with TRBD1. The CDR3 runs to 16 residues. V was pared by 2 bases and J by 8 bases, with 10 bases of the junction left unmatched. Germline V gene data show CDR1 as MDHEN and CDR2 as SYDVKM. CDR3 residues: CASSLLGTGIWDEQFF. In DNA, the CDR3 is TGTGCCAGCAGTTTACTCGGGACAGGGATTTGGGATGAGCAGTTCTTC.

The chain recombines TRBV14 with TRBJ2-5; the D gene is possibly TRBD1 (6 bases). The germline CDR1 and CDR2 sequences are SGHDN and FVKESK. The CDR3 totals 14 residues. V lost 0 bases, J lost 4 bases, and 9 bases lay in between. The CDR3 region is CASSQETGRETQYF. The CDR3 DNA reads TGTGCCAGCAGCCAAGAGACAGGCCGAGAGACCCAGTACTTC. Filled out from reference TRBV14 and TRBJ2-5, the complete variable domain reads EAGVTQFPSHSVIEKGQTVTLRCDPISGHDNLYWYRRVMGKEIKFLLHFVKESKQDESGMPNNRFLAERTGGTYSTLKVQPAELEDSGVYFCASSQETGRETQYFGPGTRLLVL.

CDR3: CASSVGGSGGYEQYF. Here the CDR3 DNA reads TGTGCCAGCAGCGTAGGAGGTAGCGGGGGTTACGAGCAGTACTTC. V gene TRBV9 combines with J gene TRBJ2-7; 9 bases fit TRBD2. Germline CDR1 and CDR2: SGDLS and YYNGEE. With 0 bases clipped from V and 4 bases from J, the junction kept 5 bases outside the gene matches. This CDR3 spans 15 amino acids.

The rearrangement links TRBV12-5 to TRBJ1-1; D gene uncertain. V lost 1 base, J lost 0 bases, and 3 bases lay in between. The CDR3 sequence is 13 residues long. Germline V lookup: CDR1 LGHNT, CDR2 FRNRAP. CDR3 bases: TGTGCTAGTGGTTTGGAGGTGAACACTGAAGCTTTCTTT. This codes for CASGLEVNTEAFF.

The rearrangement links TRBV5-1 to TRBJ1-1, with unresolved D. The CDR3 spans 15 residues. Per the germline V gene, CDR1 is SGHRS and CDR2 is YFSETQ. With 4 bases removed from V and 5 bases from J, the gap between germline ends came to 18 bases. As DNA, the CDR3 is TGCGCCAGCAGCCAGACGGTCCGAATGTCTACTGAAGCTTTCTTT. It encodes CASSQTVRMSTEAFF.